This section outlines one TCR beta chain sequence together with its context. The antigen remains unidentified. V lost 3 bases, J lost 0 bases, and 10 bases lay in between. The CDR3 has 14 amino acids. Germline CDR1 SGHRS, CDR2 YFSETQ. Stated time point: week 23, last vaccination. What each vaccine dose contained was 300 ug of mutant IDH1 20-mer peptide, accompanied by topical imiquimod. The protocol was immunoSEQ multiplex PCR, while the TCRdb copy is restricted to in-frame clones and leaves out a portion. This table has approximately 30,000 clones, roughly 80% appearing once. The data were taken from a study of a mutant IDH1 vaccine in newly diagnosed glioma.

Sequences were derived from PBMCs, sampled from a glioma patient whose treatment included an IDH1 peptide vaccine. The gene calls are TRBV5-1 and TRBJ2-7; D is possibly TRBD2 (6 bases). The clonotype originates from a woman younger than 45 with glioma. CDR3 sequence reads: CASSSRGSSYEQYF. Written as DNA, the CDR3 is TGCGCCAGCAGCTCCCGGGGGAGCTCCTACGAGCAGTACTTC.